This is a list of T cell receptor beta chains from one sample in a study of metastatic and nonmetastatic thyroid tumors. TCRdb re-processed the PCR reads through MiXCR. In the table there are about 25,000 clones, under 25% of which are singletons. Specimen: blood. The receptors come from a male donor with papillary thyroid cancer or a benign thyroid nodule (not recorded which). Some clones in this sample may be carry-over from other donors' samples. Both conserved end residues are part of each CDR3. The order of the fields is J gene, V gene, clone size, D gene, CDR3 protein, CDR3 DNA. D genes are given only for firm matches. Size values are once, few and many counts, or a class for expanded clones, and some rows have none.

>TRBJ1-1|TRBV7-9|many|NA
CASSRPNTEAFF
TGTGCCAGCAGCCGTCCGAACACTGAAGCTTTCTTT
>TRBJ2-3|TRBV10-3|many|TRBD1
CAISSARTGGSTDTQYF
TGTGCCATCAGTTCCGCCCGGACAGGGGGGAGCACAGATACGCAGTATTTT
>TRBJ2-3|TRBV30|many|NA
CAWSRAGPQYF
TGTGCCTGGAGTCGGGCAGGGCCGCAGTATTTT
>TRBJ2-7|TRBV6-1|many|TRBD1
CASRIGQGRSYEQYF
TGTGCCAGCAGAATTGGACAGGGGAGATCCTACGAGCAGTACTTC
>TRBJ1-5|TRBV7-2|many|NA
CASSLDSLQPQHF
TGTGCCAGCAGCTTAGACTCGCTTCAGCCCCAGCATTTT
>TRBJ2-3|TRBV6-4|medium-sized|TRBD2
CASSDSSGGADTQYF
TGTGCCAGCAGTGACTCTAGCGGGGGGGCAGATACGCAGTATTTT
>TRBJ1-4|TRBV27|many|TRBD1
CASSLRPGTGLTNEKLFF
TGTGCCAGCAGTCTACGTCCCGGGACAGGGCTTACTAATGAAAAACTGTTTTTT
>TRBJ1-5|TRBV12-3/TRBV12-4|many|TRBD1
CASLTGVGQPQHF
TGTGCCAGCCTGACAGGGGTTGGTCAGCCCCAGCATTTT
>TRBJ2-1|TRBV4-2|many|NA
CASSQAGEQFF
TGTGCCAGCAGCCAAGCGGGGGAGCAGTTCTTC
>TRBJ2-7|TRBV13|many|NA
CASSPLRAYEQYF
TGTGCCAGCAGCCCTCTCCGGGCCTACGAGCAGTACTTC
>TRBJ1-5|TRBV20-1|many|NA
CSASGSLNQPQHF
TGCAGTGCTTCCGGGTCCCTAAATCAGCCCCAGCATTTT
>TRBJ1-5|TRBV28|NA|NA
CASREFSNQPQHF
TGTGCCAGCAGAGAATTCAGCAATCAGCCCCAGCATTTT
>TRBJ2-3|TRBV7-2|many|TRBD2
CASSRGGDTQYF
TGTGCCAGCAGCCGCGGGGGAGATACGCAGTATTTT
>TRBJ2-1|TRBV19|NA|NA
CVSSVPGRSYNEQFF
TGTGTCAGTAGTGTACCCGGGAGATCCTACAATGAGCAGTTCTTC
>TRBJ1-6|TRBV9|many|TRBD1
CASSPRDRVDSPLHF
TGTGCCAGCAGCCCCAGAGACAGGGTTGATTCACCCCTCCACTTT
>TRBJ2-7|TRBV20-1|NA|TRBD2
CSARRTSGPYEQYF
TGCAGTGCTAGAAGGACTAGCGGCCCCTACGAGCAGTACTTC
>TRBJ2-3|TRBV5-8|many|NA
CASSLGIVSDTQYF
TGTGCCAGCAGCTTGGGAATTGTTTCAGATACGCAGTATTTT
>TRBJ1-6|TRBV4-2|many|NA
CASSQDKRNSPLHF
TGTGCCAGCAGCCAAGATAAAAGGAATTCACCCCTCCACTTT
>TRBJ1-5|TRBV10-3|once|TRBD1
CAISESGTGVNQPQHF
TGTGCCATCAGTGAGTCAGGGACAGGGGTGAATCAGCCCCAGCATTTC
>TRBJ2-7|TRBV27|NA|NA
CSSSDLVPRHEQHF
TGTTCCAGCAGTGATCTAGTGCCCCGCCACGAGCAGCACTTC
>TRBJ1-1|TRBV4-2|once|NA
CASSLYKEAFF
TGTGCCAGCAGCCTTTACAAAGAAGCTTTCTTT
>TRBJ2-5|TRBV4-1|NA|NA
CASREGRGQETQYF
TGCGCCAGCAGAGAGGGCAGGGGCCAAGAGACCCAGTACTTC
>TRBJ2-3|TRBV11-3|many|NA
CASSQLPLSTDTQYF
TGTGCCAGCAGCCAACTCCCCCTTAGCACAGATACGCAGTATTTT
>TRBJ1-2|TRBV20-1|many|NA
CSPSGAPYGYTF
TGCAGTCCATCGGGTGCTCCCTATGGCTACACCTTC
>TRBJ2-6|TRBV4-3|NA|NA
CASSQDKAGANVLTF
TGCGCCAGCAGCCAAGATAAGGCTGGGGCCAACGTCCTGACTTTC
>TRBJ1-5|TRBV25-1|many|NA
CASSESPDTSNQPQHF
TGTGCCAGCAGTGAATCCCCGGACACTAGCAATCAGCCCCAGCATTTT
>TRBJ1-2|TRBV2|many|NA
CASRAAGTSAAYGYTF
TGTGCCAGCAGAGCAGCCGGGACCTCCGCCGCGTATGGCTACACCTTC
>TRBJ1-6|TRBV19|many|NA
CASSMQRARSPLHF
TGTGCCAGTAGTATGCAGCGCGCCAGGTCACCCCTCCACTTT
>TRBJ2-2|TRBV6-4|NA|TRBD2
CASSSGSTGELFF
TGTGCCAGCAGTAGCGGGAGCACCGGGGAGCTGTTTTTT
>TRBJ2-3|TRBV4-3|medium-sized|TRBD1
CASSQDRQGAPDTQYF
TGCGCCAGCAGCCAAGATCGACAGGGGGCGCCAGATACGCAGTATTTT
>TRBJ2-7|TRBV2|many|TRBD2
CASRWTSEKNYEQYF
TGTGCCAGCAGGTGGACTAGCGAAAAAAACTACGAGCAGTACTTC
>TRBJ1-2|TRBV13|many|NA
CASSFSRKGGYTF
TGTGCCAGCAGTTTCTCACGGAAAGGCGGCTACACCTTC
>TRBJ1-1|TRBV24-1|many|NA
CATSSGKWQDEAFF
TGTGCCACCAGTTCAGGGAAGTGGCAAGATGAAGCTTTCTTT
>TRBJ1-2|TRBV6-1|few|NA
CASSFFTGQDGYTF
TGTGCCAGCAGTTTCTTCACAGGGCAGGATGGCTACACCTTC
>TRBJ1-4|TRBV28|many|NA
CASILPQGKPKLFF
TGTGCCAGCATCCTACCGCAGGGGAAGCCAAAACTGTTTTTT
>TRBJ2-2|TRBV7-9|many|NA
CASSRNTGELFF
TGTGCCAGCAGCCGGAACACCGGGGAGCTGTTTTTT
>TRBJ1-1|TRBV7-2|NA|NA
CASSRDRRAEAFF
TGTGCTAGCAGTCGCGATAGGAGAGCTGAAGCTTTCTTT
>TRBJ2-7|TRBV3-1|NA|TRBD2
CTCSSGLAGAYEQYF
TGTACCTGCAGCTCAGGACTAGCGGGGGCCTACGAGCAGTACTTC
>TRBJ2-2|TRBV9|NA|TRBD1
CASSAGWAGQVSGVLFF
TGTGCCAGCAGCGCCGGGTGGGCGGGACAGGTGTCCGGGGTGCTGTTTTTT
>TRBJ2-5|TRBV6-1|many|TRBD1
CASRDSRRYDQYF
TGTGCCAGCCGGGACAGTAGGCGATATGACCAGTACTTC
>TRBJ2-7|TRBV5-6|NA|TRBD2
CASSFVLAGASYEQYF
TGTGCCAGCAGCTTTGTACTAGCGGGAGCGTCCTACGAGCAGTACTTC
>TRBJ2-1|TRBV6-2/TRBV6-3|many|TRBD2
CASSYSRESPYNEQFF
TGTGCCAGCAGTTACTCGCGGGAGTCACCCTACAATGAGCAGTTCTTC
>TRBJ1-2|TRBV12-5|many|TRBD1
CASGLNRGTEYGYTF
TGTGCTAGTGGTTTGAATAGGGGGACAGAATATGGCTACACCTTC
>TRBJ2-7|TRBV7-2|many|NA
CASSLDRFTYEQYF
TGTGCCAGCAGCTTAGACAGGTTCACCTACGAGCAGTACTTC
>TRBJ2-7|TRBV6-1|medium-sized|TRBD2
CASSTGTSGRIDEQYF
TGTGCCAGCAGCACAGGGACTAGCGGGAGAATCGACGAGCAGTACTTC
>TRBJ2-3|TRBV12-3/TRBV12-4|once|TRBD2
CASTAAGVATHTQYF
TGTGCCAGCACGGCGGCGGGAGTAGCCACACATACGCAGTATTTT
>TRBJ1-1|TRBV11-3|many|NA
CASSLDTGSTEAFF
TGTGCCAGCAGCTTAGATACAGGGAGCACTGAAGCTTTCTTT
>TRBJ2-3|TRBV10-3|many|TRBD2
CAISETTSGSGIDTQYF
TGTGCCATCAGTGAAACTACTAGCGGGAGCGGGATAGATACGCAGTATTTT
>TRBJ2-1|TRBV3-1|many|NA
CASSPGRSNEQFF
TGTGCCAGCAGCCCCGGACGGAGCAATGAGCAGTTCTTC
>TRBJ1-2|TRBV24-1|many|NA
CATSAVGQGGYYGYTF
TGTGCCACCAGTGCAGTGGGTCAGGGAGGATACTATGGCTACACCTTC
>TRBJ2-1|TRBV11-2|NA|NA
CASSSRGLANNEQFF
TGTGCCAGCAGCTCACGCGGCCTAGCGAACAATGAGCAGTTCTTC
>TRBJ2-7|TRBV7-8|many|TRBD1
CASSQRTGSFYEQYF
TGTGCCAGCAGCCAAAGGACAGGGAGTTTCTACGAGCAGTACTTC
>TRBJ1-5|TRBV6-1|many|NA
CASSGSVENQPQHF
TGTGCCAGCAGTGGCTCAGTCGAAAATCAGCCCCAGCATTTT
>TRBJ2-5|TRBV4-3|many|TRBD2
CASSHSGTRGETQYF
TGCGCCAGCAGCCACTCTGGGACTAGAGGAGAGACCCAGTACTTC